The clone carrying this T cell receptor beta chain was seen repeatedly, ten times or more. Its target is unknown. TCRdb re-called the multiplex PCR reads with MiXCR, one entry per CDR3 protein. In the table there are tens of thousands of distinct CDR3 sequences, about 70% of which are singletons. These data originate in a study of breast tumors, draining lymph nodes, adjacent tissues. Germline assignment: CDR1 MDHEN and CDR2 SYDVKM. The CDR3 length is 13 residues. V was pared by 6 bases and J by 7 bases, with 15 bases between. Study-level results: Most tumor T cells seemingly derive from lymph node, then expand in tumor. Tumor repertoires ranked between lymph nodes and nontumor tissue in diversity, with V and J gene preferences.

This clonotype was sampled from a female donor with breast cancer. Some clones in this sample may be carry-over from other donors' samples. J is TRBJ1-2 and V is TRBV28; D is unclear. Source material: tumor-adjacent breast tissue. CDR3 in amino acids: CASRPVTFRGYTF. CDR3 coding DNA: TGTGCCAGCAGACCAGTCACGTTCCGTGGCTACACCTTC.